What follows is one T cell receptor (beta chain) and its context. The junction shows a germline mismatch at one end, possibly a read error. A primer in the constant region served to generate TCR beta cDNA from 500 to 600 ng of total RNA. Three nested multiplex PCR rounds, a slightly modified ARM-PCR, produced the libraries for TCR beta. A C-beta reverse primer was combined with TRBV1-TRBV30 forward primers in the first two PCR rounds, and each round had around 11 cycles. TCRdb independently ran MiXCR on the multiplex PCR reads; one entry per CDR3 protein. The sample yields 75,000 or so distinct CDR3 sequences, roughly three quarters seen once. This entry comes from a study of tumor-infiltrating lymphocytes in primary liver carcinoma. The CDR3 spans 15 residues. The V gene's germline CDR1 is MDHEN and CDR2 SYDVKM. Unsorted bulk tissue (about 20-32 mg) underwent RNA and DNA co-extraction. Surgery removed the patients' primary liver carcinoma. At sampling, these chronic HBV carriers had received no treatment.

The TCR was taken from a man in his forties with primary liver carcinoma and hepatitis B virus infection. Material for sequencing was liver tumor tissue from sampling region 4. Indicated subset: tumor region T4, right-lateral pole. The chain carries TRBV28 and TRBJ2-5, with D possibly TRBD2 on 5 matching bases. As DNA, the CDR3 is TGTACCAGCTCCGGGTGGGAATATCGAGGGGAGACCCAGTACTTC. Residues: CTSSGWEYRGETQYF.